The T cell receptor beta chain under discussion was sequenced for a study of T cell responses to AZD1222 COVID-19 vaccine. About this clone: Its antigen remains unknown.

The method was immunoSEQ multiplex PCR; TCRdb's version includes in-frame clones alone and lacks a portion of them. Among tens of thousands of clones listed, around 84% were seen once. Looked up from germline, CDR1 is SNHLY and CDR2 is FYNNEI. V was cut by 3 bases and J by 4 bases, with 13 bases left in between. This CDR3 has 15 residues. Study-wide points: Close to half of all spike-specific TCRs reportedly target regions of the variants that are unmutated. Spike-specific TCR breadth and depth both grew after two AZD1222 doses.

The sample was peripheral blood, taken on day 0 of AZD1222 vaccination. The chain couples TRBV2 to TRBJ1-5; the D gene is possibly TRBD1 (5 bases). The TCR comes from an adult in good health. The CDR3 DNA is TGTGCCAGCAGTGACTTTGGGGCAGTTAATCAGCCCCAGCATTTT. It is translated as CASSDFGAVNQPQHF.